This T cell receptor beta chain was documented in a study of naive and memory T cell subsets. Both TRBC1 and TRBC2 were covered by a beta constant-region primer of two equimolar oligonucleotides. The ligated cDNA underwent four PCR rounds using SP2 and nested alpha and beta constant-region primers. TCRdb passed the UMI-ligation and nested PCR reads through MiXCR, listing each CDR3 protein once. The sample lists roughly 97,000 distinct CDR3 sequences, roughly 14% seen once, with 2.5% to 3% in the top ten. Study-wide findings and caveats: There was no ground truth to check naive and memory subset results. A few larger clonotypes appeared in naive repertoires, especially CD8, possibly memory cells re-expressing CD45RA. In CD4 and CD8 cells, diversity dropped from naive through EMRA.

The CDR3 loop spans 12 amino acids. Trimming left V 8 bases short and J 5 bases short, with 12 bases between. Four subsets defined by CD45RA and CD27 were sorted after CD3, CD4, CD8 and live/dead staining. This clonotype showed up many times. Its antigen is unidentified. The receptor's source is a human donor in good health. The chain recombines TRBV12-3 or TRBV12-4 with TRBJ1-1, with D perhaps TRBD1 (5 bases). The source material was naive CD8+ T cells from blood. The CDR3 is CASSPQGTEAFF. The CDR3 coding sequence is TGTGCCAGCTCCCCCCAGGGAACTGAAGCTTTCTTT.